The entry that follows covers one T cell receptor (beta chain) sequence. What it binds is not known. With 60 Vbeta and 13 Jbeta primers, the PCR was carried out. Clones were read by immunoSEQ multiplex PCR, and TCRdb kept only the in-frame ones, dropping some. The sample consists of about 87,000 clones, 74% of them appearing once. The data were obtained in a study of cytomegalovirus exposure and HLA in healthy donors. Study-level points and caveats: As was reported, the HLA-A and HLA-B alleles of most subjects were accurately predicted from TCR beta sequences. Later on, a genetic analysis was performed. It linked a missense variant in DCLRE1C with V- and J-gene trimming of TCR beta. V segments that were indistinguishable, TRBV6-2 and TRBV6-3 among them, were omitted from analysis.

Nominally healthy donors were sampled, though unrecorded immune exposures were likely. Looked up from germline, CDR1 is MNHEY and CDR2 is SVGAGI. The CDR3 extends over 15 amino acids. V was trimmed by 5 bases and J by 0 bases, leaving 11 bases between them. The chain is built from TRBV6-5 and TRBJ1-5, with TRBD1 as a possible D gene (5 bases). The sample comprised PBMCs. This receptor was taken from a man aged 30 to 39 in good health and CMV-seropositive. CDR3 bases: TGTGCCAGCAGTAGGGAGGGGAATAGCAATCAGCCCCAGCATTTT. It encodes CASSREGNSNQPQHF.